The clone carrying this T cell receptor beta chain was detected ten times or more. Its antigen is currently unknown. TCRdb reprocessed the 5' RACE reads via MiXCR and lists one record per CDR3 protein. The data show 80,000 to 95,000 distinct CDR3 sequences, with 11% to 15% seen just once and approximately 11% held by the top ten. The record originates from a study of early T cells in non-severe SARS-CoV-2 infection. Study-wide points: A preference for anti-spike CD8 responses marked VDJdb matching, which missed private and CD4 specificities.

Trimming removed 5 bases at V and 6 bases at J, with 14 bases between. From germline, CDR1 is LGHNT and CDR2 FRNRAP. The CDR3 runs 14 residues. This chain links TRBV12-5 with TRBJ2-1; D may be TRBD1 (6 bases). The sequenced sample was whole blood. The clonotype comes from an adult who was a healthcare worker with PCR-confirmed SARS-CoV-2 infection or an uninfected control (not recorded which). CDR3 DNA sequence: TGTGCTAGTGGTCCCTCGGGACATGGCAATGAGCAGTTCTTC. Amino acids: CASGPSGHGNEQFF.